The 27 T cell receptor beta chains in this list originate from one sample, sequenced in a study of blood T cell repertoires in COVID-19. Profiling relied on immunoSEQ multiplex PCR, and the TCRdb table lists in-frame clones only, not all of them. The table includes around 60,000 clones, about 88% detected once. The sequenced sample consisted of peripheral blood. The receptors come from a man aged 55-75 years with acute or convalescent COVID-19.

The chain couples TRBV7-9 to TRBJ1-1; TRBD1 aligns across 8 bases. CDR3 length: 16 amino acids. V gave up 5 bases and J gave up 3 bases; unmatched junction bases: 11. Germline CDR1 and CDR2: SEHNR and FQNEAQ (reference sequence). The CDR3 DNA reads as TGTGCCAGCAGCGGGTGGACAGGGCCTGTGGACACTGAAGCTTTCTTT. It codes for CASSGWTGPVDTEAFF.

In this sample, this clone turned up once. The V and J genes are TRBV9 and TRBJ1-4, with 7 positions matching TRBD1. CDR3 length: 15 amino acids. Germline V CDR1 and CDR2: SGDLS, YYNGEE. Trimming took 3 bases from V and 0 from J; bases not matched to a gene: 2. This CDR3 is CASSGGTATNEKLFF. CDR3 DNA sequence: TGTGCCAGCAGCGGCGGGACAGCAACTAATGAAAAACTGTTTTTT.

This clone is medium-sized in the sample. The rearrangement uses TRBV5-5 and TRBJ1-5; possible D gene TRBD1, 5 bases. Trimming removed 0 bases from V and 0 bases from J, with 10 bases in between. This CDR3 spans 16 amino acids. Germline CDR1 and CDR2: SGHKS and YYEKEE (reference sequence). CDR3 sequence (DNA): TGTGCCAGCAGCTTGGGGGGCAGCAATAGCAATCAGCCCCAGCATTTT. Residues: CASSLGGSNSNQPQHF. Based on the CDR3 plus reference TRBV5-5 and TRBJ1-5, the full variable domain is DAGVTQSPTHLIKTRGQQVTLRCSPISGHKSVSWYQQVLGQGPQFIFQYYEKEERGRGNFPDRFSARQFPNYSSELNVNALLLGDSALYLCASSLGGSNSNQPQHFGDGTRLSIL.

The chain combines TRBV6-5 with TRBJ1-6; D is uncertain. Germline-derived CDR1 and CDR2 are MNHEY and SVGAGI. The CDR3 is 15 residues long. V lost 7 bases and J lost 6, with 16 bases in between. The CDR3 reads CASIGLNGPNSPLHF. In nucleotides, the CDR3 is TGTGCCAGCATTGGACTCAATGGCCCTAATTCACCCCTCCACTTT.

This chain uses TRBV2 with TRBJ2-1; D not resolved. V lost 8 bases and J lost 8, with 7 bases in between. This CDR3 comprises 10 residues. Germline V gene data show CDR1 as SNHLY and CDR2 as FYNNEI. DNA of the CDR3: TGTGCCAGCTCCCGTTATGAGCAGTTCTTC. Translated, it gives CASSRYEQFF.

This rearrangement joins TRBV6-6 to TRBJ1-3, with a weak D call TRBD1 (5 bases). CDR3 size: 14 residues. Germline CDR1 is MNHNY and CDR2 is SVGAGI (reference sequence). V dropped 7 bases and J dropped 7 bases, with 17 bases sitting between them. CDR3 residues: CASTAGSGANTIYF. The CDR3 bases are TGTGCCAGCACGGCAGGGTCAGGTGCGAACACCATATATTTT.

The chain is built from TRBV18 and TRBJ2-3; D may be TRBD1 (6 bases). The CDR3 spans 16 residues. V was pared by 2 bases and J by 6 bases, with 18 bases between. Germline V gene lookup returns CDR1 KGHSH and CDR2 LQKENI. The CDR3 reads CASSPIGQPRGDTQYF. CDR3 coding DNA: TGTGCCAGCTCACCAATCGGACAGCCCCGCGGGGATACGCAGTATTTT.

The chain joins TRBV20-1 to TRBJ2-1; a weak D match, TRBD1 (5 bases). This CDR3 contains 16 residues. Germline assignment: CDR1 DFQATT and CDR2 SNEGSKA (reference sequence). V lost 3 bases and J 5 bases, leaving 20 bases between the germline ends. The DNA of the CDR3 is TGCAGTGCTAGTGCTCTGCCGCAGGGCCCCGACAATGAGCAGTTCTTC. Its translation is CSASALPQGPDNEQFF.

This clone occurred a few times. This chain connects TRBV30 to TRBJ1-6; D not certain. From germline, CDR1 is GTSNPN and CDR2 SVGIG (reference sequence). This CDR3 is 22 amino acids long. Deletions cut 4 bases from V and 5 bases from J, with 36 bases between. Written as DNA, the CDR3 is TGTGCCTGGAAGCCTGGAGTGTACCTAAATTCCCTTCCGGGGATTAATAATTCACCCCTCCACTTT. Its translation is CAWKPGVYLNSLPGINNSPLHF.

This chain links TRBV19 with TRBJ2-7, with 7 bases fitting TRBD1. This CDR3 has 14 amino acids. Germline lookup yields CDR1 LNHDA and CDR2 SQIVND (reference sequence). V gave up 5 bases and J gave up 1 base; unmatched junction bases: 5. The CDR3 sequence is CASSDPGQSYEQYF. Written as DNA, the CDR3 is TGTGCCAGTAGTGACCCGGGACAGTCCTACGAGCAGTACTTC.

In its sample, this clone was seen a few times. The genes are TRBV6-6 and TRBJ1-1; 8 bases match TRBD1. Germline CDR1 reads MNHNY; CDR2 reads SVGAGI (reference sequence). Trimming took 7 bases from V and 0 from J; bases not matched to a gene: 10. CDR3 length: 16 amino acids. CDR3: CASIPGQEDMNTEAFF. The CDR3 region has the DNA TGTGCCAGCATCCCGGGACAGGAGGATATGAACACTGAAGCTTTCTTT.

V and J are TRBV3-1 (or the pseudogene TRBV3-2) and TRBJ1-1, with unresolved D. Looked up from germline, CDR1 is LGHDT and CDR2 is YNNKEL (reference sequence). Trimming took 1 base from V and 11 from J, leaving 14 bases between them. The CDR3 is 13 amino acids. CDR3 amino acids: CASSQGVPTRAFF. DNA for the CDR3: TGTGCCAGCAGCCAAGGCGTTCCAACGCGCGCTTTCTTT.

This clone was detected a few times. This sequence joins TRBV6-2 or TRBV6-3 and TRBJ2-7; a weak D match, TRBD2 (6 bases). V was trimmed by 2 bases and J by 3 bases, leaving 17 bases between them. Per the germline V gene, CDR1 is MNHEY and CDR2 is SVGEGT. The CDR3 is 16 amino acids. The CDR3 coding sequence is TGTGCCAGCAGTTACGGCGGGGCTACCCGGGACTACGAGCAGTACTTC. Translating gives CASSYGGATRDYEQYF.

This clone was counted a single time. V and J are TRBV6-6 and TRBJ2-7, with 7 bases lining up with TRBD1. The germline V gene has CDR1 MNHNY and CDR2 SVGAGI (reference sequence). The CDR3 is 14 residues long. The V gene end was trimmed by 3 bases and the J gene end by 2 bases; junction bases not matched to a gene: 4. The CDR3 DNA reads TGTGCCAGCAGTTATCGGGACAGTACCTACGAGCAGTACTTC. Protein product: CASSYRDSTYEQYF.

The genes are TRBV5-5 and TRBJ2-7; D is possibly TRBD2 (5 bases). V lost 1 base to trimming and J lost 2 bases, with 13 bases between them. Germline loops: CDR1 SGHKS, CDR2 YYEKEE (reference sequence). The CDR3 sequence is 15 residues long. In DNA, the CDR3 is TGTGCCAGCAGCTTGAGGCAGGACGGGGCCTACGAGCAGTACTTC. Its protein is CASSLRQDGAYEQYF.

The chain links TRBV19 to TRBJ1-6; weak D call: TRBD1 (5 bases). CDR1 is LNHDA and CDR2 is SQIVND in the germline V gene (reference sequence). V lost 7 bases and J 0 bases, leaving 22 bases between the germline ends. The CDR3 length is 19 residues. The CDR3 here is CASTSKLTAFSSYNSPLHF. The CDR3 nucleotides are TGTGCCAGTACCTCCAAACTGACAGCGTTCAGCTCCTATAATTCACCCCTCCACTTT.

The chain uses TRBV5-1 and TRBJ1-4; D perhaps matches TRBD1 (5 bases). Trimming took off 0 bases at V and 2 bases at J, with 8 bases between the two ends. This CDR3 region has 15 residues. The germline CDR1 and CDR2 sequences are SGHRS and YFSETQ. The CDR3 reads CASSLEKGTNEKLFF. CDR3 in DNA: TGCGCCAGCAGCTTGGAAAAGGGGACTAATGAAAAACTGTTTTTT.

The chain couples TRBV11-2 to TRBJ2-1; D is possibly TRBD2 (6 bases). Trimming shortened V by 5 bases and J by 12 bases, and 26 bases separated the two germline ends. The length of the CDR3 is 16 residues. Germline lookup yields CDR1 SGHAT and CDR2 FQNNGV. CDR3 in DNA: TGTGCCAGCAGCCCCTCGGAGGGAGGCAATCGTCAAGGGCAGTTCTTC. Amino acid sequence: CASSPSEGGNRQGQFF.

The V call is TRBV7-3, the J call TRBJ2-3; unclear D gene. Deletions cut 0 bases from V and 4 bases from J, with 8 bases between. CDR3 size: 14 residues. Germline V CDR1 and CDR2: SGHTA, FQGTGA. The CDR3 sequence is CASSLTRGSDTQYF. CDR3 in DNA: TGTGCCAGCAGCTTAACCCGAGGTTCAGATACGCAGTATTTT.

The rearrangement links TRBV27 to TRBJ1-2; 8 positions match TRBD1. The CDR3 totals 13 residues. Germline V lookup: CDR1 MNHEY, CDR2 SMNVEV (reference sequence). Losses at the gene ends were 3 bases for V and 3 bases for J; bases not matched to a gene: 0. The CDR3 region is CASSFRGHYGYTF. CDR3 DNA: TGTGCCAGCAGTTTCAGGGGGCACTATGGCTACACCTTC.

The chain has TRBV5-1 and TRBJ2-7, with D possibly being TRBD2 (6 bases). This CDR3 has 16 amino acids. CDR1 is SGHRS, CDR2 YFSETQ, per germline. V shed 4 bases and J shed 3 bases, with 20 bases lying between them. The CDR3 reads CASSLQPGTDYYEQYF. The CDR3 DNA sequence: TGCGCCAGCAGCCTCCAGCCCGGGACTGATTACTACGAGCAGTACTTC.

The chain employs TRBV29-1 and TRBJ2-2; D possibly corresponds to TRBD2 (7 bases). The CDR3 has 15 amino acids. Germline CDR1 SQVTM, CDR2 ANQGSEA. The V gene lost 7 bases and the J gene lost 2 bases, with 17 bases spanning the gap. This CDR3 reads CSAGGTSYNTGELFF. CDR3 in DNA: TGCAGCGCCGGGGGGACATCCTATAACACCGGGGAGCTGTTTTTT.

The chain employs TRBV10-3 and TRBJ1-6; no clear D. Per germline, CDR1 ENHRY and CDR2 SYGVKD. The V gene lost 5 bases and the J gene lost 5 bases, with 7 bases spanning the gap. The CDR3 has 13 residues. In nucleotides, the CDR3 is TGTGCCATCAGTCCCAGTGATAATTCACCCCTCCACTTT. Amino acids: CAISPSDNSPLHF.

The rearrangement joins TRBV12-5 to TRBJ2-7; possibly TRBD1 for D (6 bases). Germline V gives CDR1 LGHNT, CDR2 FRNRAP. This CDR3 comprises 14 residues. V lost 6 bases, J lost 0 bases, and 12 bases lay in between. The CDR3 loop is CASGPQGYSYEQYF. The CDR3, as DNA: TGTGCTAGTGGACCACAGGGCTACTCCTACGAGCAGTACTTC.

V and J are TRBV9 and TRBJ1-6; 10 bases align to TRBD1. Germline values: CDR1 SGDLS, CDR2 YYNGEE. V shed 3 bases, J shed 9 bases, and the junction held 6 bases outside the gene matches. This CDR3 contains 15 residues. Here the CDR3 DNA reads TGTGCCAGCAGCGCGAGTGGACAGGGGGGTTCACCCCTCCACTTT. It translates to CASSASGQGGSPLHF.

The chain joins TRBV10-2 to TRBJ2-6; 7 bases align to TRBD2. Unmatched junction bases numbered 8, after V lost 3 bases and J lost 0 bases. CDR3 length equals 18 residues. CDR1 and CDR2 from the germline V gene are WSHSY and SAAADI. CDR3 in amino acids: CASSDMSRGSSGANVLTF. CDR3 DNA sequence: TGCGCCAGCAGTGACATGTCGCGGGGGTCCTCTGGGGCCAACGTCCTGACTTTC.

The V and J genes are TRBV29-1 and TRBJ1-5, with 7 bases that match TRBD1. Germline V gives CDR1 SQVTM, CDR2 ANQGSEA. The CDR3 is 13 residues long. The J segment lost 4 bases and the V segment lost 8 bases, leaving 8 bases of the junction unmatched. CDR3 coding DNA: TGCAGCACAAGGGACAGCCATAATCAGCCCCAGCATTTT. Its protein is CSTRDSHNQPQHF. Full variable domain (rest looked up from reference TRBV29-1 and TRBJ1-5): SAVISQKPSRDICQRGTSLTIQCQVDSQVTMMFWYRQQPGQSLTLIATANQGSEATYESGFVIDKFPISRPNLTFSTLTVSNMSPEDSSIYLCSTRDSHNQPQHFGDGTRLSIL.